This T cell receptor (beta chain) stems from a study of T-cell reconstitution after alpha-beta-depleted transplantation in children. Trimming shortened V by 7 bases and J by 2 bases, and 18 bases separated the two germline ends. The CDR3 consists of 16 residues. TCRbeta library preparation incorporated unique molecular identifiers. Each CDR3 protein is one row after TCRdb ran MiXCR on the PCR reads. Of some 400,000 distinct CDR3 sequences detected, 20% appear once; the ten largest clones hold 3.8%. This receptor was identified in a human donor who donated a stem cell graft to a child with acute myeloid leukemia. The chain recombines TRBV12-3 or TRBV12-4 with TRBJ1-3, with D maybe TRBD1 (5 bases). The sequencing here drew on PBMCs from the stem cell graft donor, taken from the stem cell graft. The chain's CDR3 is CASISTAYAPGNTIYF. CDR3 coding DNA: TGTGCCAGCATCTCGACAGCCTACGCCCCTGGAAACACCATATATTTT.